A selection of T cell receptor beta chains follows, all from one sample in a study of blood T cell repertoires in COVID-19. Clones were sequenced by immunoSEQ multiplex PCR, and TCRdb holds only the in-frame ones, with some missing. The top ten hold more than 8% of the sample, which has under 300,000 clones, around 82% seen once. The specimen was peripheral blood. These receptors originate from a woman aged 45 to 65 who had recovered from COVID-19. CDR3s include the opening cysteine and the closing phenylalanine or tryptophan. The order of the fields is clone size, J gene, V gene, D gene, CDR3 protein, CDR3 DNA. A D gene is named only where the DNA matches it firmly. The size of a clone is reported for some rows only, either as once, few or many, or as a class for expanded clones.

>.|TRBJ1-2|TRBV28|TRBD1
CASSYGDRRSGYTF
TGTGCCAGCAGTTACGGGGACAGACGATCTGGCTACACCTTC
>.|TRBJ2-1|TRBV9|TRBD2
CASSVFASGGSSYNEQFF
TGTGCCAGCAGCGTATTTGCTAGCGGGGGCAGCTCCTACAATGAGCAGTTCTTC
>.|TRBJ1-1|TRBV18|.
CASSAGVAAFF
TGTGCCAGCTCAGCAGGGGTTGCGGCTTTCTTT
>few|TRBJ1-6|TRBV30|.
CAWSVRVFGNSPLHF
TGTGCCTGGAGTGTACGTGTCTTCGGTAATTCACCCCTCCACTTT
>once|TRBJ2-5|TRBV18|.
CASSPANREWETQYF
TGTGCCAGCTCACCCGCCAACAGGGAATGGGAGACCCAGTACTTC
>.|TRBJ2-5|TRBV28|.
CATHQGGTETQYF
TGTGCCACCCATCAGGGGGGAACAGAGACCCAGTACTTC
>.|TRBJ2-3|TRBV4-3|TRBD2
CASSQDPGGAQYF
TGCGCCAGCAGCCAAGACCCGGGGGGTGCGCAGTATTTT
>.|TRBJ2-5|TRBV28|.
CASSLLGGPQETQYF
TGTGCCAGCAGTTTATTAGGAGGGCCCCAAGAGACCCAGTACTTC
>.|TRBJ1-2|TRBV12-3/TRBV12-4|.
CASSNQGYGYTF
TGTGCCAGCAGCAACCAGGGGTATGGCTACACCTTC
>.|TRBJ1-1|TRBV5-1|TRBD1
CASSLRSAGGSNTEAFF
TGCGCCAGCAGCTTACGGTCGGCAGGGGGCTCGAACACTGAAGCTTTCTTT
>.|TRBJ1-4|TRBV5-5|.
CASSLAIGGVGPNEKLFF
TGTGCCAGCAGCTTGGCGATAGGAGGAGTGGGTCCGAATGAAAAACTGTTTTTT
>.|TRBJ2-1|TRBV15|.
CATSRDLTRHNEQFF
TGTGCCACCAGCAGAGACCTGACTAGGCACAATGAGCAGTTCTTC
>.|TRBJ2-6|TRBV6-5|.
CASSPGRANVLTF
TGTGCCAGCAGTCCCGGGAGGGCCAACGTCCTGACTTTC
>.|TRBJ2-3|TRBV5-4|TRBD2
CASSRGLALDTQYF
TGTGCCAGCAGCCGAGGACTAGCGCTTGATACGCAGTATTTT
>few|TRBJ2-3|TRBV6-5|TRBD2
CASSRRGGVTDTQYF
TGTGCCAGCAGCCGACGGGGGGGAGTCACAGATACGCAGTATTTT
>.|TRBJ2-1|TRBV4-3|.
CASSGTGVNEQFF
TGCGCCAGCAGCGGGACGGGAGTCAATGAGCAGTTCTTC
>.|TRBJ2-1|TRBV27|TRBD1
CASSRGQGTYNEQFF
TGTGCCAGCAGCCGTGGACAGGGAACCTACAATGAGCAGTTCTTC
>.|TRBJ1-1|TRBV2|TRBD1
CASSPRTGSTEAFF
TGTGCCAGCAGTCCTCGGACAGGGAGCACTGAAGCTTTCTTT
>.|TRBJ1-1|TRBV5-6|TRBD1
CASSLGTGGTFWDTEAFF
TGTGCCAGCAGCCTGGGGACAGGGGGCACTTTTTGGGACACTGAAGCTTTCTTT
>.|TRBJ1-2|TRBV12-3/TRBV12-4|TRBD1
CASREGQSGGYTF
TGTGCCAGCAGGGAGGGACAGTCCGGTGGCTACACCTTC
>.|TRBJ1-1|TRBV28|TRBD1
CASSSTGTGQWF
TGTGCCAGCAGTTCCACCGGGACAGGGCAATGGTTT
>.|TRBJ2-2|TRBV18|.
CASSPPVSGSNTGELFF
TGTGCCAGCTCACCACCAGTTAGCGGCTCGAACACCGGGGAGCTGTTTTTT
>.|TRBJ2-7|TRBV10-3|.
CAISESAAITYEQYF
TGTGCCATCAGTGAGAGCGCAGCCATAACCTACGAGCAGTACTTC
>.|TRBJ2-1|TRBV12-3/TRBV12-4|TRBD2
CASSAGVQFF
TGTGCCAGCAGCGCGGGGGTGCAGTTCTTC
>.|TRBJ2-4|TRBV19|TRBD2
CASSGLAELAKNIQYF
TGTGCCAGTAGTGGACTAGCGGAGCTAGCCAAAAACATTCAGTACTTC
>.|TRBJ2-1|TRBV9|.
CASSVGPRGNYNEQFF
TGTGCCAGCAGCGTCGGTCCTCGAGGGAACTACAATGAGCAGTTCTTC
>.|TRBJ2-3|TRBV10-1|TRBD1
CASRHRGQPDTQYF
TGCGCCAGCAGGCACAGGGGGCAACCAGATACGCAGTATTTT
>.|TRBJ1-1|TRBV3-1/TRBV3-2|TRBD1
CASRPGQVNTEAFF
TGTGCCAGCAGACCGGGACAGGTAAACACTGAAGCTTTCTTT
>.|TRBJ2-7|TRBV7-2|TRBD2
CASSPGLAGGSYEQYF
TGTGCCAGCAGCCCAGGACTAGCCGGGGGGTCCTACGAGCAGTACTTC
>.|TRBJ1-2|TRBV7-2|TRBD1
CASSLGQINYGYTF
TGTGCCAGCAGCTTGGGACAGATTAACTATGGCTACACCTTC
>few|TRBJ1-3|TRBV5-1|.
CASSLQTADSGNTIYF
TGCGCCAGCAGCTTACAAACAGCTGACTCTGGAAACACCATATATTTT
>.|TRBJ1-5|TRBV28|.
CAASQGSYQPQHF
TGTGCCGCCTCACAGGGAAGCTATCAGCCCCAGCATTTT
>.|TRBJ2-6|TRBV11-2|.
CASSLEGVGANVLTF
TGTGCCAGCAGCTTAGAAGGGGTCGGGGCCAACGTCCTGACTTTC
>.|TRBJ2-5|TRBV4-1|TRBD2
CASSQTGLDGETQYF
TGCGCCAGCAGCCAAACTGGACTAGACGGAGAGACCCAGTACTTC
>.|TRBJ2-1|TRBV4-1|TRBD2
CASSYLSAGVGNEQFF
TGCGCCAGCAGCTACCTATCGGCGGGAGTGGGGAATGAGCAGTTCTTC
>.|TRBJ2-3|TRBV7-6|.
CASSLQPGLKTDTQYF
TGTGCCAGCAGTTTACAGCCGGGACTCAAGACAGATACGCAGTATTTT
>.|TRBJ1-2|TRBV7-9|TRBD1
CASSLAGTGVDGYTF
TGTGCCAGCAGCTTAGCGGGGACAGGTGTCGATGGCTACACCTTC
>.|TRBJ1-1|TRBV4-3|TRBD1
CASSPGQSNTEAFF
TGCGCCAGCAGCCCGGGACAGAGTAACACTGAAGCTTTCTTT
>.|TRBJ2-1|TRBV7-2|TRBD2
CASSSLGGAGGNYNEQFF
TGTGCCAGCAGCTCCTTGGGGGGAGCGGGAGGGAACTACAATGAGCAGTTCTTC
>.|TRBJ2-6|TRBV28|TRBD2
CATGTSGMLAGANVLTF
TGTGCCACCGGGACTAGCGGGATGCTCGCTGGGGCCAACGTCCTGACTTTC
>few|TRBJ2-1|TRBV6-5|.
CASSWPDSEQFF
TGTGCCAGCAGTTGGCCGGACAGTGAGCAGTTCTTC
>few|TRBJ2-2|TRBV24-1|TRBD1
CATSDGDRVTGELFF
TGTGCCACCAGTGATGGGGACAGAGTCACCGGGGAGCTGTTTTTT
>.|TRBJ1-2|TRBV5-6|.
CASSLGFRDGYTF
TGTGCCAGCAGCTTGGGATTCAGGGATGGCTACACCTTC
>.|TRBJ1-2|TRBV3-1/TRBV3-2|.
CASSPYREQNYGYTF
TGTGCCAGCAGTCCGTACAGGGAACAAAACTATGGCTACACCTTC
>.|TRBJ1-1|TRBV27|.
CASSYGGSGEAFF
TGTGCCAGCAGTTACGGGGGTTCGGGTGAAGCTTTCTTT
>once|TRBJ2-3|TRBV6-4|TRBD2
CASSEGARGAADTQYF
TGTGCCAGCAGTGAGGGTGCGCGGGGGGCGGCAGATACGCAGTATTTT
>.|TRBJ1-1|TRBV28|.
CASSLLGSTAFF
TGTGCCAGCAGTTTACTGGGGAGCACAGCTTTCTTT
>.|TRBJ1-1|TRBV28|.
CASSSAVPNTEAFF
TGTGCCAGCAGTTCTGCAGTCCCGAACACTGAAGCTTTCTTT
>.|TRBJ2-7|TRBV5-8|.
CASSLVKQYF
TGTGCCAGCAGCTTGGTTAAGCAGTACTTC